The present entry profiles one T cell receptor (beta chain) with its context. Per the original methods: From reference gene primer amplification, estimates of nucleated cell counts were derived. Libraries were prepared by immunoSEQ multiplex PCR; TCRdb keeps only in-frame clonotypes and omits some of them. The V and J calls and clone size come from that table; D and trimming were worked out from the DNA. The sample carries tens of thousands of clones, roughly 80% recorded once. With V trimmed by 2 bases and J by 9 bases, 19 bases remained unmatched. Per germline, CDR1 MDHEN and CDR2 SYDVKM. The CDR3 has 17 residues. The data belong to a study of blood T cell repertoires in COVID-19. About the study: Samples came from the United States, Italy and Spain, spanning acute and convalescent COVID-19. Sample material is recorded as cDNA or gDNA derived from T cells, B-cell-depleted T cells, or PBMCs.

The gene calls are TRBV28 and TRBJ2-7, with 7 nucleotides matching TRBD1. This sequence originates from a woman between 55 and 75 years old with acute or convalescent COVID-19. Material: peripheral blood. The CDR3, as DNA: TGTGCCAGCAGTTTAATCTCCGCTACAGGGGCGGAAGGGCCGCAGTACTTC. The encoded protein is CASSLISATGAEGPQYF.